Each of the 6 T cell receptor beta chains below was sequenced from the same sample in a study of vaccination and CD4 T cells after COVID-19. Sequencing of cultured CD4+ T cell DNA used the Oncomine TCR Beta short-read assay. MiXCR was run by TCRdb on the PCR reads, yielding one entry per CDR3 protein. The profile shows roughly 7,600 distinct CDR3 sequences, 35% to 45% of them singletons. Their cognate antigens are unknown. This sample's treatment: approximately nine-day PBMC culture with coronavirus spike peptide pools or control peptides (ViraFEST assay). The collection of CD4+ T cells from the unexposed donor took place before the COVID-19 pandemic (2011-2018). The specimen was CD4+ T cells from blood, cultured in vitro. The receptors were gathered from a human donor in good health.

CDR3 in amino acids: CASSQEAWGGGYTF. In DNA, the CDR3 is TGTGCCAGCAGCCAAGAGGCTTGGGGGGGCGGCTACACCTTC. The genes are TRBV14 and TRBJ1-2, with a tentative D call TRBD1 (6 bases). V lost 0 bases, J lost 8 bases, and 13 bases lay in between. From germline, CDR1 is SGHDN and CDR2 FVKESK. This CDR3 spans 14 amino acids. Together with reference TRBV14 and TRBJ1-2, the CDR3 gives the full variable domain: EAGVTQFPSHSVIEKGQTVTLRCDPISGHDNLYWYRRVMGKEIKFLLHFVKESKQDESGMPNNRFLAERTGGTYSTLKVQPAELEDSGVYFCASSQEAWGGGYTFGSGTRLTVV.

V and J are TRBV19 and TRBJ2-4, with D possibly TRBD1 on 7 matching bases. The CDR3 has 13 amino acids. Germline V gene lookup returns CDR1 LNHDA and CDR2 SQIVND (reference sequence). The germline V and J ends were trimmed by 6 bases and 4 bases, with 10 bases remaining between them. CDR3 in DNA: TGTGCCAGTAGCAGGGGGGCAAAAAACATTCAGTACTTC. It codes for CASSRGAKNIQYF.

This chain joins TRBV7-6 and TRBJ2-7; no clear D gene. V was trimmed by 1 base and J by 0 bases, leaving 10 bases between them. Germline CDR1 SGHVS, CDR2 FNYEAQ. This CDR3 region has 15 residues. The CDR3 spells CASSLGVRTSYEQYF. Here the CDR3 DNA reads TGTGCCAGCAGCTTAGGTGTCCGAACCTCCTACGAGCAGTACTTC.

This clonotype has only a few counts. The J gene is TRBJ1-1, the V gene TRBV19; maybe TRBD1 (5 bases). Germline assignment: CDR1 LNHDA and CDR2 SQIVND (reference sequence). V dropped 4 bases and J dropped 5 bases, with 11 bases sitting between them. This CDR3 spans 13 amino acids. The CDR3 loop is CASSTLGGTEAFF. The CDR3 nucleotides are TGTGCCAGTAGTACCCTGGGGGGGACTGAAGCTTTCTTT.

The chain has TRBV5-4 and TRBJ2-1; the match to TRBD2 covers 12 bases. Per germline, CDR1 SGHNT and CDR2 YYREEE (reference sequence). J was trimmed by 0 bases and V by 4 bases; bases with no gene match: 8. This CDR3 has 18 amino acids. CDR3 sequence: CASSRGLAGGDSYNEQFF. The CDR3 DNA is TGTGCCAGCAGCCGGGGGCTAGCGGGGGGGGACTCCTACAATGAGCAGTTCTTC.

The J gene is TRBJ2-7, the V gene TRBV7-3; perhaps TRBD1 as D (5 bases). Germline CDR1 and CDR2: SGHTA and FQGTGA. The V gene lost 2 bases and the J gene lost 5 bases, with 13 bases spanning the gap. The CDR3 consists of 14 residues. This CDR3 is CASSLVGHIDEQYF. CDR3 in DNA: TGTGCCAGCAGCTTAGTAGGACATATCGACGAGCAGTACTTC. The whole variable domain, filled in from reference TRBV7-3 and TRBJ2-7, reads GAGVSQTPSNKVTEKGKYVELRCDPISGHTALYWYRQSLGQGPEFLIYFQGTGAADDSGLPNDRFFAVRPEGSVSTLKIQRTERGDSAVYLCASSLVGHIDEQYFGPGTRLTVT.